These T cell receptor beta chains were read from a single sample in a study of patients and donors after allogeneic stem cell transplantation. In TCRdb, the RT-PCR reads were re-called with MiXCR into one record per CDR3 protein. The profile covers about 400,000 distinct CDR3 sequences, with 16% appearing a single time and roughly 7% taken by the ten largest. The sequenced sample was blood, either unsorted or a sorted T cell fraction (not recorded which). The origin of the receptors is a human donor who was either an allogeneic HSCT recipient or a stem cell or donor lymphocyte infusion donor (not recorded which). It is not recorded whose cells these are; they may come from a transplant donor. Each CDR3 is given with its conserved first and last residue. D genes are given only for firm matches. Only part of the rows carry a size: once, few, many, or a class if the clone is expanded.

D	size	J	V	DNA	CDR3
NA	NA	TRBJ2-5	TRBV11-1	TGTGCCAGCAGCTTAGGTGGGACATACCAAGAGACCCAGTACTTC	CASSLGGTYQETQYF
NA	NA	TRBJ2-1	TRBV11-1	TGTGCCAGCTGCGAACAGGGTTATGAGCAGTTCTTC	CASCEQGYEQFF
TRBD2	many	TRBJ2-1	TRBV5-6	TGTGCCAGCAGCTTGGGTGGGGGAGGGTACAATGAGCAGTTCTTC	CASSLGGGGYNEQFF
TRBD2	NA	TRBJ2-1	TRBV20-1	TGCAGTGCTCCAACCGGACTAGCCCACGTGAATGAGCAGTTCTTC	CSAPTGLAHVNEQFF
NA	NA	TRBJ2-1	TRBV6-2/TRBV6-3	TGTGCCAGCAGTTACTTGGGGGGGGCCGTCCATGAGCAGTTCTTC	CASSYLGGAVHEQFF
TRBD1	many	TRBJ1-5	TRBV4-2	TGTGCCAGCAGCCGAGGGACAGGGCGTCAGCCCCAGCATTTT	CASSRGTGRQPQHF
NA	NA	TRBJ2-7	TRBV2	TGTGCCAGCAGCGAACGGCCGGGAGACGAGCAGTACTTC	CASSERPGDEQYF
TRBD1	few	TRBJ1-3	TRBV20-1	TGCAGTGCTAGAGATTCAGGGGGGCACCGTGGAAACACCATATATTTT	CSARDSGGHRGNTIYF
TRBD1	NA	TRBJ2-7	TRBV30	TGTGCCTGTTCCAGGGGGAACCTCTACGAGCAGTACTTC	CACSRGNLYEQYF
NA	many	TRBJ2-7	TRBV5-1	TGCGCCAGCAGCTTGGGTCCCAGGGTATCCTACGAGCAGTACTTC	CASSLGPRVSYEQYF
TRBD2	NA	TRBJ2-1	TRBV7-2	TGTGCCAGCAGCCCTTCCACGGGAGGGCAGTTCTTC	CASSPSTGGQFF
NA	NA	TRBJ2-4	TRBV20-1	TGCAGTGCTCCGGGCAGGAGGTCCCCCCTCGGCAAAAACATTCAGTACTTC	CSAPGRRSPLGKNIQYF
NA	few	TRBJ2-1	TRBV27	TGTGCCAGCAGTTTAGGGGGCCACCCCAATGAGCAGTTCTTC	CASSLGGHPNEQFF
NA	few	TRBJ2-7	TRBV11-2	TGTGCCAGCAGCTCCAGAGCACCGAGTAACAATAGCCCGAGCTCCTACGAGCAGTACTTC	CASSSRAPSNNSPSSYEQYF
NA	NA	TRBJ2-3	TRBV27	TGTGCCAGCAGTTTTTCAGCCGCAACGGGGACAGATACGCAGTATTTT	CASSFSAATGTDTQYF
NA	many	TRBJ2-7	TRBV20-1	TGCAGTGCTAGAGATTTTCAGGGGACCTACGAGCAGTACTTC	CSARDFQGTYEQYF
TRBD2	few	TRBJ2-7	TRBV5-1	TGCGCCAGCAGCTCGGGGGGGACTAGCGGCTACGAGCAGTACTTC	CASSSGGTSGYEQYF
NA	few	TRBJ2-2	TRBV5-1	TGCGCCAGCAGCTTGACAGAAATATACACCGGGGAGCTGTTTTTT	CASSLTEIYTGELFF
TRBD2	NA	TRBJ2-7	TRBV20-1	TGCAGTGCTAGAGATATGGGGCCACTAGCGGGGACAGACGCAAAGTACGAGCAGTACTTC	CSARDMGPLAGTDAKYEQYF
NA	few	TRBJ1-1	TRBV20-1	TGCAGTGCTCCCCCCCTTAGGAACACTGAAGCTTTCTTT	CSAPPLRNTEAFF
NA	NA	TRBJ1-1	TRBV20-1	TGCAGTGCTAGCTATCAGGTCGCTGAAGCTTTCTTT	CSASYQVAEAFF
NA	NA	TRBJ1-3	TRBV15	TGTGCCACCAGCAGAGACCCAGCGGCATCTGGAAACACCATATATTTT	CATSRDPAASGNTIYF
NA	NA	TRBJ2-1	TRBV29-1	TGCAGCGCTCGATACGCGGCTTACAATGAGCAGTTCTTC	CSARYAAYNEQFF
NA	many	TRBJ1-5	TRBV5-1	TGCGCCAGCAGCTTGGACAGCTTAAATCAGCCCCAGCATTTT	CASSLDSLNQPQHF
NA	NA	TRBJ2-7	TRBV12-3/TRBV12-4	TGTGCCAGCAGTTACGCAGGGGCCTACGAGCAGTACTTC	CASSYAGAYEQYF
NA	few	TRBJ1-1	TRBV3-1	TGTGCCAGCAGCCAAGATGGGGCCAGGCCGAACACTGAAGCTTTCTTT	CASSQDGARPNTEAFF
NA	NA	TRBJ2-7	TRBV7-9	TGTGCCAGCAGCCTGGCGAGCTTAGTCCACGAGCAGTACTTC	CASSLASLVHEQYF
TRBD1	NA	TRBJ2-3	TRBV19	TGTGCCAGCACTGACAGGGGGGCCACAGATACGCAGTATTTT	CASTDRGATDTQYF